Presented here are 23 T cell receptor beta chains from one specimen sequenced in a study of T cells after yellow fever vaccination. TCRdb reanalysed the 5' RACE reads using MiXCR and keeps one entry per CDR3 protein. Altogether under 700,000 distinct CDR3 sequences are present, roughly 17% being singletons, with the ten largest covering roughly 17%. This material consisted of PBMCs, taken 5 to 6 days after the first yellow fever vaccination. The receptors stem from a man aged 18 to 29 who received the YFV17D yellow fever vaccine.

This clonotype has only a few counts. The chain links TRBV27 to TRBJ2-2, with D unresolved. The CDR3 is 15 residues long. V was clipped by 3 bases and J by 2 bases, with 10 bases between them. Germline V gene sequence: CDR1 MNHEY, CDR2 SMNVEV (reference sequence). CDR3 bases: TGTGCCAGCAGTTTTAACAGAATAAACACCGGGGAGCTGTTTTTT. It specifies CASSFNRINTGELFF.

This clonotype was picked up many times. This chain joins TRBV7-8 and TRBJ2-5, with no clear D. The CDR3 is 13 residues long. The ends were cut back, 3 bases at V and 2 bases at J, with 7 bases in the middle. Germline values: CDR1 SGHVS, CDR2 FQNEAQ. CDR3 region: CASSFGEQETQYF. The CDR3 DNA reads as TGTGCCAGCAGCTTCGGCGAACAAGAGACCCAGTACTTC.

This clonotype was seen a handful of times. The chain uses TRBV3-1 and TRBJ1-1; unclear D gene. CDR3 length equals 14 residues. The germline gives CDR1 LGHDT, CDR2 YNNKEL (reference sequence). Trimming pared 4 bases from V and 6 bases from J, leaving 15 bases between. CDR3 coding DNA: TGTGCCAGCAGCCCTTATGGTGCGGTCCCTGAAGCTTTCTTT. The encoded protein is CASSPYGAVPEAFF.

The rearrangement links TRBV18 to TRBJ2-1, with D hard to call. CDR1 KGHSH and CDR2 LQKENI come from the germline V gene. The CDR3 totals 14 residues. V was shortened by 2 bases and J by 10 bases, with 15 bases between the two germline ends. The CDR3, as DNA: TGTGCCAGCTCACCATACGAGTCCCTCGCGGAGCAGTTCTTC. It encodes CASSPYESLAEQFF.

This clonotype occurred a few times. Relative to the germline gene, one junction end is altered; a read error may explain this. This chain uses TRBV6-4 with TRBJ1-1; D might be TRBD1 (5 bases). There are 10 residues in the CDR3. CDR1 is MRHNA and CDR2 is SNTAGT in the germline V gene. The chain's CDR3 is CASSEFLRDF. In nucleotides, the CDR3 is TGTGCCAGCAGTGAATTCCTCAGGGACTTT.

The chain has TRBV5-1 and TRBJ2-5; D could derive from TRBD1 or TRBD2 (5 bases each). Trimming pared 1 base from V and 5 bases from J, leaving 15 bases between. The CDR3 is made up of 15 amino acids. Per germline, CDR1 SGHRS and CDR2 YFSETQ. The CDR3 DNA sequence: TGCGCCAGCAGCTTGCGTGGGACCCTGTTGGAGACCCAGTACTTC. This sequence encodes CASSLRGTLLETQYF.

The CDR3 sequence is CASSLARGGLEQFF. As DNA, the CDR3 is TGTGCCAGCAGCTTAGCCCGGGGGGGGCTTGAGCAGTTCTTC. The chain uses TRBV7-8 and TRBJ2-1; 8 bases agree with TRBD2. Germline CDR1 and CDR2: SGHVS and FQNEAQ. The CDR3 has 14 residues. Trimming cost V 0 bases and J 9 bases; bases outside gene matches: 4. Using reference TRBV7-8 and TRBJ2-1 for the parts outside the CDR3, the full variable domain is GAGVSQSPRYKVAKRGQDVALRCDPISGHVSLFWYQQALGQGPEFLTYFQNEAQLDKSGLPSDRFFAERPEGSVSTLKIQRTQQEDSAVYLCASSLARGGLEQFFGPGTRLTVL.

Here the CDR3 reads CASSVSGIGRETQYF. DNA for the CDR3: TGTGCCAGCAGCGTTTCCGGGATAGGTCGAGAGACCCAGTACTTC. The rearrangement uses TRBV5-4 and TRBJ2-5, with D perhaps matching TRBD2 (5 bases). V was trimmed by 4 bases and J by 4 bases, leaving 17 bases between them. The CDR3 has 15 residues. The V gene's germline CDR1 is SGHNT and CDR2 YYREEE (reference sequence).

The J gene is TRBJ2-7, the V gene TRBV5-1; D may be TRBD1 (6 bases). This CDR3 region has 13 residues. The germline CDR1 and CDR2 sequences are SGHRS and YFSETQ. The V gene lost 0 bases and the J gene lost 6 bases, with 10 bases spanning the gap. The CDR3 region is CASSLVGTTEQYF. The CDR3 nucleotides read TGCGCCAGCAGCTTGGTAGGGACAACCGAGCAGTACTTC.

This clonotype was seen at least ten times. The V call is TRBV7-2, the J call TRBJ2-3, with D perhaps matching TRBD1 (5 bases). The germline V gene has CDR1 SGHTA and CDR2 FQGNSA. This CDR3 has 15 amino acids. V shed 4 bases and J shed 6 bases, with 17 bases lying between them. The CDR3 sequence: CASSSRSRVGDTQYF. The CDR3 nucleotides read TGTGCCAGCAGCTCAAGGTCCAGGGTGGGGGATACGCAGTATTTT.

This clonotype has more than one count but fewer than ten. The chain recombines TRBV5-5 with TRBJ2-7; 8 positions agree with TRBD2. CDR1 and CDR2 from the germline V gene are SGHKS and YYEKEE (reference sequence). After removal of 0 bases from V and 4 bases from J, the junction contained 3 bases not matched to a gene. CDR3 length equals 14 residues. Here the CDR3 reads CASSLAGGFYEQYF. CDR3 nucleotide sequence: TGTGCCAGCAGCTTGGCGGGGGGGTTTTACGAGCAGTACTTC.

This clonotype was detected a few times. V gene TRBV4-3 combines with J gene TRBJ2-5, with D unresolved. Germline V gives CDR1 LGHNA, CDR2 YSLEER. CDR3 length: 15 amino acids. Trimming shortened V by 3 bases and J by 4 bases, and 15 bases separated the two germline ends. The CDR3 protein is CASSQEFNEGETQYF. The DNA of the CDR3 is TGCGCCAGCAGCCAGGAATTTAATGAAGGAGAGACCCAGTACTTC.

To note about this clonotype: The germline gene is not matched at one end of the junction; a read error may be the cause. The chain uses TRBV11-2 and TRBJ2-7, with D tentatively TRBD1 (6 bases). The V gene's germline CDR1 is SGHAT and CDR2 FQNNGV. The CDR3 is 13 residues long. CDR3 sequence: CASSPRDNYEQHF. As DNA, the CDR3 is TGTGCCAGCAGCCCCAGGGACAACTACGAGCAGCACTTC.

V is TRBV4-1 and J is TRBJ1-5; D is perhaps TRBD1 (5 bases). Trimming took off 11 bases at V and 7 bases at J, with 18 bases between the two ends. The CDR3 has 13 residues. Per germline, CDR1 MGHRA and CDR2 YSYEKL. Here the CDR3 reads CASGERGGQPQHF. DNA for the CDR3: TGCGCCTCCGGGGAGAGGGGAGGCCAGCCCCAGCATTTT.

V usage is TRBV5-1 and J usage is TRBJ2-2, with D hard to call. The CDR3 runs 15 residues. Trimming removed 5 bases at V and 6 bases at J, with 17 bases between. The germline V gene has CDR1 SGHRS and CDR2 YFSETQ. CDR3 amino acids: CASSRFDEIAGELFF. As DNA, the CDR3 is TGCGCCAGCAGTCGATTCGACGAGATTGCCGGGGAGCTGTTTTTT.

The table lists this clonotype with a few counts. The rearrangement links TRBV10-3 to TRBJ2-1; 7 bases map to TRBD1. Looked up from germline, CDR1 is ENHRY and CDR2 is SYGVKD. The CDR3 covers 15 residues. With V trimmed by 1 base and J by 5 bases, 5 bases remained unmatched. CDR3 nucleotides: TGTGCCATCAGTGAGTGGAACACAGGGGACAATGAGCAGTTCTTC. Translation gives CAISEWNTGDNEQFF.

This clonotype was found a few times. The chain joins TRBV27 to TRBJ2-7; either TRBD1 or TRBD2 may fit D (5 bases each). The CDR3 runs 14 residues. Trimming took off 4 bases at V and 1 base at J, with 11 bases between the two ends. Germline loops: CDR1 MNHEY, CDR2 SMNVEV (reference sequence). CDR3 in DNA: TGTGCCAGCAGTTCAGGGTGGAGGTCCTACGAGCAGTACTTC. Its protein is CASSSGWRSYEQYF.

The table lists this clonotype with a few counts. The CDR3, as DNA: TGTGCCAGCAGTTGGTATGAGACCCAGTACTTC. Translation gives CASSWYETQYF. The chain carries TRBV6-2 or TRBV6-3 and TRBJ2-5; D unresolved. CDR1 is MNHEY, CDR2 SVGEGT, per germline. The ends were cut back, 4 bases at V and 5 bases at J, with 5 bases in the middle. This CDR3 is 11 amino acids long.

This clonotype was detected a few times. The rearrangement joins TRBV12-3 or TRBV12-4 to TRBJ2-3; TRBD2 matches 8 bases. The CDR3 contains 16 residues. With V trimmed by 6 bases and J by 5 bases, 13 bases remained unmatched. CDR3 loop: CASSPSGGVRGDTQYF. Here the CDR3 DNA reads TGTGCCAGCAGCCCTTCGGGAGGGGTCAGGGGAGATACGCAGTATTTT.

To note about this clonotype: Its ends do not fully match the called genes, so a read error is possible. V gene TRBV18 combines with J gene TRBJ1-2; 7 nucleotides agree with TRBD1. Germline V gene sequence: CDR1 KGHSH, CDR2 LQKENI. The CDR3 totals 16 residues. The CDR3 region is CASSTPSRGLSYGYTF. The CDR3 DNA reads TGTGCCAGCTCAACACCCTCGAGGGGGCTCAGCTATGGCTACACCTTC.

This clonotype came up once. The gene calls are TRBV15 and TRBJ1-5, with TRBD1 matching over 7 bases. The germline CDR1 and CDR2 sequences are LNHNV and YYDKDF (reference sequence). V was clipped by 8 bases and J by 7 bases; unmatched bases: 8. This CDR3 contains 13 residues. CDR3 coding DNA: TGTGCCACCGCGGTGGGACAGATACAGCCCCAGCATTTT. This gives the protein CATAVGQIQPQHF.

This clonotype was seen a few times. CDR3 bases: TGTGCCAGCAGCGTTGGGGGGTTTATAGATACGCAGTATTTT. Translated, it gives CASSVGGFIDTQYF. The chain has TRBV9 and TRBJ2-3; D possibly corresponds to TRBD2 (6 bases). This CDR3 comprises 14 residues. Germline V CDR1 and CDR2: SGDLS, YYNGEE. Trimming left V 2 bases short and J 5 bases short, with 12 bases between. Variable domain in full (rest from reference TRBV9 and TRBJ2-3): DSGVTQTPKHLITATGQRVTLRCSPRSGDLSVYWYQQSLDQGLQFLIQYYNGEERAKGNILERFSAQQFPDLHSELNLSSLELGDSALYFCASSVGGFIDTQYFGPGTRLTVL.

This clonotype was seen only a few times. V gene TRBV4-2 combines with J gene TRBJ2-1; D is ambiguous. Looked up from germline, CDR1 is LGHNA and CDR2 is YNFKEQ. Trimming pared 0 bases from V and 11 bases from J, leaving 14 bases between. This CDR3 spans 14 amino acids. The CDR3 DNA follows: TGTGCCAGCAGCCAAGATATTTCGTTCGGTAAGCAGTTCTTC. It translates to CASSQDISFGKQFF.